The 20 T cell receptor beta chains below were found in one sample sequenced in a study of blood T cell repertoires in COVID-19. Produced via immunoSEQ multiplex PCR; TCRdb's table is partial and in-frame only. The top ten hold 16% of the sample, which has about 120,000 clones, approximately 80% seen once. Specimen: peripheral blood. These receptors all come from a woman aged 55-70 years with acute or convalescent COVID-19.

This CDR3 reads CASSGTANQPQHF. CDR3 nucleotides: TGTGCCAGCAGCGGCACAGCAAATCAGCCCCAGCATTTT. The rearrangement links TRBV9 to TRBJ1-5; D is uncertain. The CDR3 is 13 residues long. Trimming took 3 bases from V and 4 from J, leaving 8 bases between them. The germline V gene has CDR1 SGDLS and CDR2 YYNGEE.

The chain carries TRBV3-1 (or the pseudogene TRBV3-2) and TRBJ1-1; unclear D gene. Germline CDR1 reads LGHDT; CDR2 reads YNNKEL (reference sequence). V dropped 2 bases and J dropped 0 bases, with 7 bases sitting between them. The CDR3 is 14 amino acids. The CDR3 DNA follows: TGTGCCAGCAGCCAATATGGCATGAACACTGAAGCTTTCTTT. Translating gives CASSQYGMNTEAFF.

V and J are TRBV19 and TRBJ1-2; the D is unclear. V lost 2 bases, J lost 5 bases, and 6 bases lay in between. From germline, CDR1 is LNHDA and CDR2 SQIVND (reference sequence). The CDR3 sequence is 12 residues long. The DNA of the CDR3 is TGTGCCAGTAGTATAAACGGGTATGGCTACACCTTC. Encoded protein: CASSINGYGYTF.

The J gene is TRBJ2-3, the V gene TRBV6-5, with 9 positions matching TRBD1. V dropped 7 bases and J dropped 3; count of bases not matched to a gene: 2. The germline gives CDR1 MNHEY, CDR2 SVGAGI. The CDR3 totals 13 residues. CDR3 residues: CASIDRGTDTQYF. In DNA, the CDR3 is TGTGCCAGCATCGACAGGGGGACAGATACGCAGTATTTT.

This rearrangement joins TRBV7-9 to TRBJ2-5; 8 bases line up with TRBD2. Per the germline V gene, CDR1 is SEHNR and CDR2 is FQNEAQ (reference sequence). The CDR3 contains 16 residues. With 2 bases clipped from V and 4 bases from J, the junction kept 9 bases outside the gene matches. The CDR3 DNA reads as TGTGCCAGCAGCTTAAGAAACTCGGGGGGGTCAGAGACCCAGTACTTC. Its translation: CASSLRNSGGSETQYF. The full variable domain, its missing parts supplied by reference TRBV7-9 and TRBJ2-5, is DTGVSQNPRHKITKRGQNVTFRCDPISEHNRLYWYRQTLGQGPEFLTYFQNEAQLEKSRLLSDRFSAERPKGSFSTLEIQRTEQGDSAMYLCASSLRNSGGSETQYFGPGTRLLVL.

This clone came up a few times. The chain recombines TRBV19 with TRBJ1-2, with 9 bases that match TRBD1. This CDR3 has 15 amino acids. J lost 5 bases, V lost 5 bases, and 9 bases had no gene match. In germline, CDR1 is LNHDA, CDR2 SQIVND (reference sequence). Here the CDR3 reads CASSYQGQGWYGYTF. CDR3 DNA sequence: TGTGCCAGTAGTTACCAGGGACAGGGATGGTATGGCTACACCTTC.

The rearrangement joins TRBV5-1 to TRBJ1-5; TRBD1 matches at 7 bases. V lost 7 bases, J lost 0 bases, and 7 bases stayed unmatched. This CDR3 comprises 15 residues. Germline CDR1 and CDR2: SGHRS and YFSETQ. CDR3 region: CASSQGDVSNQPQHF. The CDR3, as DNA: TGCGCCAGCTCCCAGGGGGATGTTAGCAATCAGCCCCAGCATTTT.

This chain links TRBV11-3 with TRBJ1-5; D possibly corresponds to TRBD1 (6 bases). Deletions cut 0 bases from V and 1 base from J, with 16 bases between. Germline CDR1 reads SGHNT; CDR2 reads YENEEA. CDR3 length: 18 amino acids. Here the CDR3 DNA reads TGTGCCAGCAGCTTAGATCCCCGGACAGCGCGGAGCAATCAGCCCCAGCATTTT. Protein: CASSLDPRTARSNQPQHF.

This clone occurred a few times. V is TRBV4-3 and J is TRBJ2-3; 9 bases are a match to TRBD2. Germline CDR1 LGHNA, CDR2 YSLEER. The CDR3 spans 15 residues. V trimming: 4 bases; J trimming: 2 bases; junction bases outside the gene matches: 4. In DNA form, the CDR3 reads TGCGCCAGCAGCCTGAGACTAGCGGACACAGATACGCAGTATTTT. Residues: CASSLRLADTDTQYF.

This sequence joins TRBV2 and TRBJ1-4; D may be TRBD1 (6 bases). This CDR3 contains 12 residues. Trimming pared 1 base from V and 12 bases from J, leaving 9 bases between. Germline V CDR1 and CDR2: SNHLY, FYNNEI. CDR3 coding DNA: TGTGCCAGCAGTGAAGAAGGGGGTGAACTGTTTTTT. Translation: CASSEEGGELFF.

This rearrangement joins TRBV11-1 to TRBJ1-4; TRBD1 agrees at 7 bases. CDR1 and CDR2 from the germline V gene are SGHAT and FQDESV (reference sequence). Trimming at V came to 5 bases and at J to 7 bases, leaving 7 bases not matched to a gene. This CDR3 is 14 amino acids long. The CDR3 protein is CASSARTGPEKLFF. CDR3 sequence (DNA): TGTGCCAGCAGCGCGCGGACAGGTCCTGAAAAACTGTTTTTT.

This rearrangement joins TRBV6-5 to TRBJ1-2; 8 nucleotides agree with TRBD1. Germline-derived CDR1 and CDR2 are MNHEY and SVGAGI. Germline trimming cut 6 bases from V and 12 bases from J; bases unmatched to any gene: 12. This CDR3 spans 13 amino acids. CDR3 region: CASRTAGGPIHTF. CDR3 in DNA: TGTGCCAGCAGAACAGCAGGGGGCCCAATCCACACCTTC.

CDR3 in DNA: TGTGCCAGCAGCATGACAGGGGGAAGCACTGAAGCTTTCTTT. It translates to CASSMTGGSTEAFF. The rearrangement links TRBV7-3 to TRBJ1-1; 9 positions match TRBD1. The J segment lost 4 bases and the V segment lost 5 bases, leaving 5 bases of the junction unmatched. Germline V lookup: CDR1 SGHTA, CDR2 FQGTGA. This CDR3 is 14 amino acids long.

The chain is built from TRBV2 and TRBJ2-3; D ambiguous. The CDR3 spans 15 residues. V was trimmed by 1 base and J by 5 bases, leaving 13 bases between them. From germline, CDR1 is SNHLY and CDR2 FYNNEI. This CDR3 is CASSEGLLGLDTQYF. As DNA, the CDR3 is TGTGCCAGCAGTGAAGGACTCCTTGGGTTAGATACGCAGTATTTT.

J is TRBJ1-1 and V is TRBV30; 7 bases match TRBD1. Germline V gene data show CDR1 as GTSNPN and CDR2 as SVGIG (reference sequence). The length of the CDR3 is 15 residues. J lost 3 bases, V lost 3 bases, and 10 bases had no gene match. The CDR3: CAWSHLPDRDTEAFF. CDR3 DNA: TGTGCCTGGAGCCACCTCCCCGACAGGGACACTGAAGCTTTCTTT.

The chain employs TRBV7-8 and TRBJ1-2; D gene ambiguous. V lost 2 bases and J lost 4, with 11 bases in between. The germline V gene has CDR1 SGHVS and CDR2 FQNEAQ. This CDR3 has 14 amino acids. CDR3 residues: CASSLLTESYGYTF. CDR3 nucleotides: TGTGCCAGCAGCTTATTAACAGAGAGCTATGGCTACACCTTC.

The V call is TRBV4-3, the J call TRBJ1-4; weak D call: TRBD1 (5 bases). CDR1 and CDR2 from the germline V gene are LGHNA and YSLEER. The CDR3 runs to 16 residues. Trimming cost V 1 base and J 7 bases, with 16 bases left between them. The CDR3 DNA sequence: TGCGCCAGCAGCCAAGGGGTTCATGGGGGGGGTGAAAAACTGTTTTTT. It yields the protein CASSQGVHGGGEKLFF.

This clone was counted only a few times. The chain is built from TRBV18 and TRBJ1-5; 10 nucleotides line up with TRBD1. CDR3 size: 15 residues. The germline V gene encodes CDR1 KGHSH and CDR2 LQKENI. V lost 3 bases, J lost 6 bases, and 5 bases stayed unmatched. The CDR3 is CASSPVGQGVQPQHF. The DNA of the CDR3 is TGTGCCAGCTCACCCGTTGGACAGGGGGTTCAGCCCCAGCATTTT.

Written as DNA, the CDR3 is TGTGCCAGCATTGGACTACGGGACACTGAAGCTTTCTTT. Residues: CASIGLRDTEAFF. This chain uses TRBV12-3 or TRBV12-4 with TRBJ1-1; D remains ambiguous. The CDR3 consists of 13 residues. V lost 7 bases to trimming and J lost 3 bases, with 12 bases between them.

The chain carries TRBV21-1 and TRBJ2-7; TRBD1 is the table's D call, not checked against the DNA. TRBV21-1 is tagged as a pseudogene. The CDR3 is 12 residues long. The CDR3 is CASSKAGDEQYF. The CDR3 DNA is TGTGCCAGCAGCAAAGCAGGGGACGAGCAGTACTTC.